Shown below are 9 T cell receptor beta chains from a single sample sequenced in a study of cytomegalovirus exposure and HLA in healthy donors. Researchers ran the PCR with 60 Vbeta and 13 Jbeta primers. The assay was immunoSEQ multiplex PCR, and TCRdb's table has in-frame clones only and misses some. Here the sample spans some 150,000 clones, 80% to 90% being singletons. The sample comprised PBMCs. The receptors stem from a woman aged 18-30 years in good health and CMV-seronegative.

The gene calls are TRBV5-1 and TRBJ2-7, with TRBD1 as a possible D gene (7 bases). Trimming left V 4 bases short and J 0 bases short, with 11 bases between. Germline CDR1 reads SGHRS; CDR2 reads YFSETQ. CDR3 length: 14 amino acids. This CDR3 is CASSTRGDSYEQYF. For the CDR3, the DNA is TGCGCCAGCAGCACCAGGGGGGACTCCTACGAGCAGTACTTC. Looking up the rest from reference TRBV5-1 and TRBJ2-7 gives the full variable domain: KAGVTQTPRYLIKTRGQQVTLSCSPISGHRSVSWYQQTPGQGLQFLFEYFSETQRNKGNFPGRFSGRQFSNSRSEMNVSTLELGDSALYLCASSTRGDSYEQYFGPGTRLTVT.

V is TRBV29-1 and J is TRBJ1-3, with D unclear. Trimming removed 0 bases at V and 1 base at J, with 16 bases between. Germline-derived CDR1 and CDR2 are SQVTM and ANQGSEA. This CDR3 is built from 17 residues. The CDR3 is CSVEDLDPPGSGNTIYF. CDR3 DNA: TGCAGCGTTGAAGATCTTGACCCTCCGGGGTCTGGAAACACCATATATTTT.

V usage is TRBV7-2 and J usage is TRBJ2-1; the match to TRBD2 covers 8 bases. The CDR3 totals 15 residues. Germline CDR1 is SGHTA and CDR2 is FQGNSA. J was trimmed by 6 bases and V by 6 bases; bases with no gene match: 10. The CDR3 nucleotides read TGTGCCAGCAGGGACCTAGCGGGTCCCACCAATGAGCAGTTCTTC. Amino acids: CASRDLAGPTNEQFF. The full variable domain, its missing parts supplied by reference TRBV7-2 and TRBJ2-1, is GAGVSQSPSNKVTEKGKDVELRCDPISGHTALYWYRQSLGQGLEFLIYFQGNSAPDKSGLPSDRFSAERTGGSVSTLTIQRTQQEDSAVYLCASRDLAGPTNEQFFGPGTRLTVL.

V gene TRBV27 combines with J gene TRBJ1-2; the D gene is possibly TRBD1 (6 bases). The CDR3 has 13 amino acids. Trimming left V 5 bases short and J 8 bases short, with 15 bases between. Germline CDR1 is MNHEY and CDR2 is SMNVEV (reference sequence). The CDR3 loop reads CASSDPGTPGYTF. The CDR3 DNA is TGTGCCAGCAGTGACCCCGGGACACCCGGCTACACCTTC.

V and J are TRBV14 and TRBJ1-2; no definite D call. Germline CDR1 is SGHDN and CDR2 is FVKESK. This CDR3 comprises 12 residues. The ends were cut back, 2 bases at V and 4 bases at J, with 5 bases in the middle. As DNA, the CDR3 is TGTGCCAGCAGCCAACGGGGCTATGGCTACACCTTC. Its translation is CASSQRGYGYTF.

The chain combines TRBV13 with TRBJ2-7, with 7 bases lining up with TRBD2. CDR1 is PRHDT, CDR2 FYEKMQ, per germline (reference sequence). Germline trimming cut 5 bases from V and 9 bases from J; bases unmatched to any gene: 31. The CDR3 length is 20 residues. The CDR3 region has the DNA TGTGCCAGCAGCGGACCCCGAGGAAGCGGGGCCCCTCCTCCAAGCCAGGTGCAGTACTTC. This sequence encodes CASSGPRGSGAPPPSQVQYF. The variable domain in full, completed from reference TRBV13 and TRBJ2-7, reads AAGVIQSPRHLIKEKRETATLKCYPIPRHDTVYWYQQGPGQDPQFLISFYEKMQSDKGSIPDRFSAQQFSDYHSELNMSSLELGDSALYFCASSGPRGSGAPPPSQVQYFGPGTRLTVT.

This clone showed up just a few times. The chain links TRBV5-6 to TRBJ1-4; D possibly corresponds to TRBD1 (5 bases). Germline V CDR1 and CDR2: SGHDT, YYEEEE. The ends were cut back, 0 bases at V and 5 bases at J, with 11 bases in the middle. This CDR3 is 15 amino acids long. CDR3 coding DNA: TGTGCCAGCAGCTTGGATGCAGGGCGGAATGAAAAACTGTTTTTT. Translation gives CASSLDAGRNEKLFF.

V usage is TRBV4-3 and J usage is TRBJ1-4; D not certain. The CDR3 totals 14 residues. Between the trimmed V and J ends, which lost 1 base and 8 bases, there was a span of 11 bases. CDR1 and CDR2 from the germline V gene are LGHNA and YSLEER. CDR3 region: CASSQAESREKLFF. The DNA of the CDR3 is TGCGCCAGCAGCCAAGCAGAGTCGCGGGAAAAACTGTTTTTT.

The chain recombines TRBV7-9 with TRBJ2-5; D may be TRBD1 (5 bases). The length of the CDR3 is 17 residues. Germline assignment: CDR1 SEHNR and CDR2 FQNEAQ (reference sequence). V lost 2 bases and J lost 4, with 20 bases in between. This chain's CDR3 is CASSLTDALLDRETQYF. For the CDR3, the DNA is TGTGCCAGCAGCTTAACGGATGCTTTGTTAGACAGAGAGACCCAGTACTTC.